This TCR beta chain was recorded in a study of persistence of HIV-infected CD4 T cells (dated by TCRdb to the early 2020s). For the wider study: The study isolated CMV- and HIV-1 Gag-responding CD4+ T cells from ART-treated individuals to examine antigen-driven clonal expansion of HIV-1-infected cells. Participants had been on suppressive ART for a median of 8 years. Proviral sequencing was used to assess clonality among infected cells, whereas TCRbeta sequencing gauged the clonality of all cells within each sorted population. Peripheral blood samples of up to roughly 180 mL were obtained at multiple time points, with the exception of two participants, for whom leukapheresis was performed at a single time point. For the TCR cluster analysis across participants, 8 or 9 participants were included for CMV and over 5 participants for Gag. Paper-wide results and their limitations: Only a small number of individuals took part in the study, and only a limited range of antigens was tested. TCRbeta richness in CMV- and Gag-responding cells was significantly lower than in anti-CD3/anti-CD28-responding cells; CMV-responding cells had higher oligoclonality than CD3/CD28-stimulated and Gag-responding cells. Antigen-responding cells were enriched for expanded CDR3beta sequences that were degenerate, which suggests that CD4+ responses to CMV and Gag underwent convergent selection. Within the same sorted populations, how oligoclonal the TCRs were correlated with how oligoclonal the proviruses were. Bulk TCR analyses could not be limited to the rare CMV-responding cells that actually contained HIV-1 proviruses.

The CDR3 contains 15 residues, cysteine and phenylalanine counted. Only the CDR3 region is kept as DNA, spanning 45 bases read in frame from base 1. The germline V gene provides CDR1 SGHRS and CDR2 YFSETQ. V is cut by 4 bases and J by 7 bases, and the space between the germline ends is 15 bases. This clone came up once. It lacks a known antigen. No base-level quality is on record; no much larger clone is a single base apart. Sample treatment or condition, as interpreted from the label and publication: suppressive antiretroviral therapy. Lysates of CMV-infected fibroblasts at about 10 ug/mL were used to stimulate the cells. Memory CD4+ T cells that did not respond, being CD40L-negative, CD69-negative and CD45RO-high, were sorted as memory populations depleted of antigen-responding cells. HIV-1-infected adults in whom suppressive ART had been started during chronic infection were enrolled as participants. For at least 4 years, the participants' plasma HIV-1 RNA had been undetectable, below 50 copies/mL. To be included, participants needed a CD4+ T cell count above 400 cells/uL and a positive CMV serology. Before stimulation, PBMCs were isolated using density centrifugation and depleted of CD8+ T cells. Stimulation of CD8-depleted PBMCs was carried out for around 19 hours with anti-CD28/CD49d costimulation, CD40-blocking antibody and enfuvirtide, to prevent new infections. Cells were sorted on a Beckman Coulter MoFlo Legacy or XDP sorter, with propidium iodide excluding dead cells. Genomic DNA was extracted using the QIAamp DNA Mini Kit for samples with more than one million cells and using the Quick-DNA Microprep Kit for all other samples.

TCRbeta repertoires were sequenced from genomic DNA with the immunoSEQ hsTCRB assay version 4 in survey mode. Genomic DNA was diluted to about 9.9 ng/uL, and up to roughly 1 ug per sample was used for TCRbeta sequencing. On the authors' methods: TCRbeta data were analyzed in ImmunoSeq Analyzer 3.0, with diversity computed on productive nucleotide rearrangements. Lower-bound TCR diversity was estimated with the improved Chao index, and clonality with the Gini coefficient using the Immunarch R package. Nucleotide rearrangements that differed but encoded the same CDR3beta amino acid sequence were counted as separate clonotypes. Differential abundance analysis identified TCRbeta sequences significantly enriched in antigen-responding cells relative to anti-CD3/anti-CD28-activated cells. GLIPH2 clustered TCRs by predicted peptide-MHC specificity, both within individual participants and across merged participant data sets. In its TCRdb copy, this immuneACCESS table keeps in-frame sequences only and misses some clones. Where compared with another copy, unresolved V genes explain less than half of these, and the others have no known cause. Clone size and the V and J calls come from that table; the DNA yielded D and trimming. The sample table records approximately 31,000 clones; 82% of these occur just once. The biggest ten clones account for about 0.9% of the sample.

The origin of this receptor is an adult man with HIV who was CMV-seropositive. Sequenced material: CD4+ T cells sorted from PBMCs after roughly 19-hour stimulation, taken from a patient who received antiretroviral therapy. The cell subset or site label, as the study defines it: CD40L-CD69- CD45RO-high memory CD4 T cells not responding to CMV lysate. The chain couples TRBV5-1 to TRBJ1-6; the D gene is perhaps TRBD1, on 5 matching bases. The sequenced DNA is TGCGCCAGCAGCCGCGGGGGTCTCGGGAATTCACCCCTCCACTTT. It translates as CASSRGGLGNSPLHF.